This T cell receptor beta chain was recovered during a study of cytotoxic CD8 clonotypes in ibrutinib-treated CLL. The study, taken as a whole, reports: Private clonotypes, not public ones, expanded at ibrutinib response. For progressing versus sustained-remission patients, sampling times were not the same. At ibrutinib response, clonality increased, and at progression it declined back toward baseline.

In its sample, this clone was seen a few times. The target antigen is unknown. The protocol was immunoSEQ multiplex PCR, while the TCRdb copy is restricted to in-frame clones and leaves out a portion. The sample yields 35,000 or so clones, over 55% seen once. Investigators sourced approximately 2.1 micrograms of genomic DNA from cryopreserved PBMCs for TCR beta libraries. This TCR derives from a human donor with chronic lymphocytic leukemia. Sequences were derived from PBMCs, sampled at disease progression, from a patient treated with ibrutinib.

DNA for the CDR3: TGTGCCAGCAGGCTGGACAGTTATTCACCCCTCCACTTT. As protein: CASRLDSYSPLHF. This rearrangement joins TRBV27 to TRBJ1-6; perhaps TRBD1 as D (6 bases). V was cut by 6 bases and J by 8 bases, with 11 bases left in between. The CDR3 totals 13 residues. CDR1 MNHEY and CDR2 SMNVEV come from the germline V gene (reference sequence).